The subject of this entry is one TCR beta chain. Its specificity is unknown. These data originate in a study of STAT5B mutations in CD4+ large granular lymphocyte leukemia. Study-level information: The CDR3 'QG' motif was associated with a particular HLA allele among healthy donors. Points from the study as a whole: Without putative leukemic clones, patient CD4-sorted repertoires remained more clonal than healthy CD4+ repertoires. TRBV06-family usage was enriched in top patient clones (8/27) versus controls (2/35). No patients shared main leukemic clonotypes, though roughly 25% appeared at low frequency elsewhere.

The data were produced by immunoSEQ multiplex PCR, yet TCRdb's version contains in-frame clones alone and is incomplete. The sample has tens of thousands of clones, 70% to 85% seen once. V lost 9 bases to trimming and J lost 0 bases, with 6 bases between them. Germline CDR1 LNHNV, CDR2 YYDKDF (reference sequence). There are 13 residues in the CDR3. This chain joins TRBV15 and TRBJ2-6; D uncertain. The sample consisted of CD4+ T cells from blood buffy coats. This receptor was obtained from a human donor in good health. The CDR3 sequence is CATMDSGANVLTF. DNA for the CDR3: TGTGCCACGATGGACTCTGGGGCCAACGTCCTGACTTTC.